The rows below give T cell receptor beta chains drawn from one sample of a study of long-term antiretroviral therapy in people with HIV. Only in-frame clones appear in the TCRdb table, and some are missing; sequencing was by immunoSEQ multiplex PCR. This table holds 15,000 or so clones, around 90% found once. The sample was unsorted PBMCs, taken 6.2 years after starting antiretroviral therapy. The receptor source for this set is a man aged 40-49 years with HIV. CDR3s include the opening cysteine and the closing phenylalanine or tryptophan. D genes are given only for firm matches. Not all rows give a size; the values are once, few, many and, for expanded clones, a class.

clone_size	d_call	v_call	j_call	cdr3_aa	cdr3_nt
.	.	TRBV7-7	TRBJ2-1	CASSSDVYNEQFF	TGTGCCAGCAGCTCGGACGTTTACAATGAGCAGTTCTTC
large	.	TRBV7-9	TRBJ1-1	CASSSPLAANTEAFF	TGTGCCAGCAGCTCCCCCCTTGCAGCGAACACTGAAGCTTTCTTT
.	.	TRBV11-2	TRBJ2-7	CASSLDFDGNEQYF	TGTGCCAGCAGCTTAGATTTCGATGGGAACGAGCAGTACTTC
.	.	TRBV10-3	TRBJ2-2	CAISESGQGRTGELFF	TGTGCCATCAGTGAGTCGGGGCAGGGGAGGACCGGGGAGCTGTTTTTT
.	.	TRBV29-1	TRBJ2-3	CSVEDWAPTDTQYF	TGCAGCGTTGAAGATTGGGCACCCACAGATACGCAGTATTTT
.	.	TRBV11-2	TRBJ2-1	CASSPDGISYNEQFF	TGTGCCAGCAGCCCTGACGGGATCTCCTACAATGAGCAGTTCTTC
few	.	TRBV5-4	TRBJ2-7	CASSLAPTDTDEQYF	TGTGCCAGCAGCTTAGCACCGACTGATACCGACGAGCAGTACTTC
.	.	TRBV5-1	TRBJ1-1	CASSWAVNTEAFF	TGCGCCAGCAGCTGGGCCGTGAACACTGAAGCTTTCTTT
.	.	TRBV27	TRBJ1-3	CASSPRGSGNTIYF	TGTGCCAGCAGTCCGCGTGGGTCTGGAAACACCATATATTTT
medium-sized	.	TRBV4-3	TRBJ2-7	CASSQETGLGEQYF	TGCGCCAGCAGCCAAGAAACAGGGCTTGGCGAGCAGTACTTC
.	.	TRBV11-3	TRBJ2-7	CASSHGGEQYF	TGTGCCAGCAGCCATGGAGGCGAGCAGTACTTC
.	TRBD2	TRBV25-1	TRBJ2-1	CASSSPRLAGGNEQFF	TGTGCCAGCAGTTCCCCTCGACTAGCGGGAGGCAATGAGCAGTTCTTC
.	.	TRBV18	TRBJ1-4	CASSRSTPSTNEKLFF	TGTGCCAGCTCACGCTCGACACCCTCAACTAATGAAAAACTGTTTTTT
.	TRBD2	TRBV13	TRBJ2-7	CASSFLAGDYEQYF	TGTGCCAGCAGCTTTCTAGCGGGGGACTACGAGCAGTACTTC
.	.	TRBV7-9	TRBJ2-5	CASLVGQPGETQYF	TGTGCCAGCCTTGTCGGGCAGCCGGGGGAGACCCAGTACTTC
.	TRBD2	TRBV28	TRBJ2-7	CASSLSSSGSGYEQYF	TGTGCCAGCAGTCTCAGTAGTAGCGGGAGTGGGTACGAGCAGTACTTC
.	TRBD1	TRBV5-1	TRBJ2-7	CASSHGTGNYEQYF	TGCGCCAGCAGCCACGGGACAGGGAACTACGAGCAGTACTTC
.	TRBD1	TRBV7-3	TRBJ2-4	CASSIQGGQNIQYF	TGTGCCAGCAGCATACAGGGGGGACAAAACATTCAGTACTTC
.	TRBD2	TRBV29-1	TRBJ2-7	CSVARDLGGSYEQYF	TGCAGCGTTGCCCGGGACCTCGGGGGGTCCTACGAGCAGTACTTC
.	TRBD2	TRBV9	TRBJ2-1	CASSVFSPTSGRIDEQFF	TGTGCCAGCAGCGTTTTTTCCCCGACTAGCGGGAGGATAGATGAGCAGTTCTTC
.	.	TRBV6-1	TRBJ2-3	CSTPGRVPDTQYF	TGTTCCACCCCGGGAAGGGTCCCAGATACGCAGTATTTT
.	.	TRBV30	TRBJ1-1	CAWAKVWAMNTEAFF	TGTGCCTGGGCAAAGGTTTGGGCTATGAACACTGAAGCTTTCTTT
.	.	TRBV5-1	TRBJ2-5	CASSLAGTQYF	TGCGCCAGCAGCTTGGCAGGGACCCAGTACTTC